The 5 T cell receptor beta chains presented below share a single source sample, sequenced in a study of T cell clones after liver transplantation. Measured with immunoSEQ multiplex PCR; TCRdb has only the in-frame clones, and not every one. Of around 18,000 clones listed, approximately 92% are singletons. The sample here was CD8+ T cells from blood, taken approximately 3.5 years after liver transplant. The receptors stem from a human patient who received a liver transplant. The graft donor may be the source of some T cells.

This sequence joins TRBV6-6 and TRBJ1-1; D unclear. The CDR3 contains 13 residues. V lost 2 bases, J lost 1 base, and 5 bases lay in between. CDR1 and CDR2 from the germline V gene are MNHNY and SVGAGI (reference sequence). The CDR3 region is CASSYPSNTEAFF. The DNA for the CDR3 is TGTGCCAGCAGTTACCCGTCGAACACTGAAGCTTTCTTT.

The V gene is TRBV19, the J gene TRBJ2-7; the D is unclear. Looked up from germline, CDR1 is LNHDA and CDR2 is SQIVND (reference sequence). CDR3 length equals 13 residues. V was shortened by 9 bases and J by 4 bases, with 16 bases between the two germline ends. The DNA of the CDR3 is TGTGCCAGCGCCCGTAGAAACGGGTACGAGCAGTACTTC. This gives the protein CASARRNGYEQYF.

The chain employs TRBV10-2 and TRBJ2-2; 13 bases are a match to TRBD2. V shed 10 bases, J shed 6 bases, and the junction held 8 bases outside the gene matches. The CDR3 sequence is 15 residues long. Germline V lookup: CDR1 WSHSY, CDR2 SAAADI. The CDR3 loop is CATQEGLAGAGELFF. In nucleotides, the CDR3 is TGCGCCACCCAAGAAGGACTAGCGGGAGCCGGGGAGCTGTTTTTT.

This clone was counted a few times. This sequence joins TRBV7-9 and TRBJ1-2; 8 nucleotides agree with TRBD1. The V and J ends lost 1 base and 4 bases, in that order; junction bases with no gene match: 5. Germline V gives CDR1 SEHNR, CDR2 FQNEAQ (reference sequence). The CDR3 runs 15 residues. CDR3 sequence: CASSLVDRGSYGYTF. CDR3 in DNA: TGTGCCAGCAGCTTAGTAGACAGGGGTAGCTATGGCTACACCTTC.

The chain has TRBV28 and TRBJ2-1; D possibly corresponds to TRBD2 (6 bases). Germline loops: CDR1 MDHEN, CDR2 SYDVKM. The CDR3 sequence is 18 residues long. V lost 3 bases and J 0 bases, leaving 18 bases between the germline ends. CDR3 region: CASSFSRRDSRSYNEQFF. The CDR3 DNA follows: TGTGCCAGCAGTTTCTCTCGACGGGACTCGCGCTCCTACAATGAGCAGTTCTTC.